This TCR beta chain was captured in a study of T cell responses to AZD1222 COVID-19 vaccine. The study's findings and limits: A reported finding is that nearly half of spike-specific TCRs target unmutated variant regions. Receipt of two AZD1222 doses was followed by a rise in Spike-specific TCR breadth and depth. Dominant at 160-218 and 743-854, vaccine-associated CD4 TCRs also spanned spike. White British donors predominated, females outnumbered males, and clonal diversity was possibly underestimated.

The CDR3 runs 13 residues. V was cut by 5 bases and J by 7 bases, with 12 bases left in between. Produced via immunoSEQ multiplex PCR; TCRdb's table is partial and in-frame only. Of some 120,000 clones listed, roughly 87% are singletons. Worth noting for this clone: Antigen specificity is unknown.

The sample consisted of peripheral blood, taken on day 0 of AZD1222 vaccination. The chain is built from TRBV12-3 or TRBV12-4 and TRBJ1-5, with D maybe TRBD1 (6 bases). The sequence was collected from an adult in good health. The CDR3 protein is CASSTGSGQPQHF. In DNA form, the CDR3 reads TGTGCCAGCAGTACAGGGTCGGGACAGCCCCAGCATTTT.